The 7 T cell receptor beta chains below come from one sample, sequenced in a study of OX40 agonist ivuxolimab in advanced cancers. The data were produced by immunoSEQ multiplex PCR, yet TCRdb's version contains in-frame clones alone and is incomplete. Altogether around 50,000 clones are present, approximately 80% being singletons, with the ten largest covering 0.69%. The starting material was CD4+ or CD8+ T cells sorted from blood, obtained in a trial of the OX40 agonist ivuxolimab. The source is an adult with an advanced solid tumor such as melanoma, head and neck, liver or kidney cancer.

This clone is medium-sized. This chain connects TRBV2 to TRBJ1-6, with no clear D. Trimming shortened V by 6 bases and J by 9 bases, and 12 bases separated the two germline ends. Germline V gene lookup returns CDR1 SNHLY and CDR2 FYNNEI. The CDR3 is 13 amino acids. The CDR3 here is CASRADESSPLHF. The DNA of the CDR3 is TGTGCCAGCAGGGCGGACGAGTCTTCACCCCTCCACTTT.

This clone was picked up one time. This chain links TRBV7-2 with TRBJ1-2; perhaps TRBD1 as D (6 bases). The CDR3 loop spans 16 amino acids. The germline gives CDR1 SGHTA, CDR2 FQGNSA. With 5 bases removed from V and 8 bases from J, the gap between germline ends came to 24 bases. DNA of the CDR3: TGTGCCAGCAGCCAGGCCACGGGGGGCGGCCTAAGGGGCTACACCTTC. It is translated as CASSQATGGGLRGYTF.

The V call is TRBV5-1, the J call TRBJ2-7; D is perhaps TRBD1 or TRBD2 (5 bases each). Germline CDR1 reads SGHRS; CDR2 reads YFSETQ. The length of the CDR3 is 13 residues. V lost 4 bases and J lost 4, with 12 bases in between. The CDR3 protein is CASSGDGIYEQYF. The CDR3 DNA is TGCGCCAGCAGCGGGGACGGGATTTACGAGCAGTACTTC.

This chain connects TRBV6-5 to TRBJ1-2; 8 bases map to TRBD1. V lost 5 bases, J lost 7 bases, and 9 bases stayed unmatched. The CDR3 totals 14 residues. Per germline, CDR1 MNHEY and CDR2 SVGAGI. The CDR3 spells CASSNGQGGVGYTF. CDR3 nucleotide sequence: TGTGCCAGCAGTAATGGACAGGGAGGGGTTGGCTACACCTTC.

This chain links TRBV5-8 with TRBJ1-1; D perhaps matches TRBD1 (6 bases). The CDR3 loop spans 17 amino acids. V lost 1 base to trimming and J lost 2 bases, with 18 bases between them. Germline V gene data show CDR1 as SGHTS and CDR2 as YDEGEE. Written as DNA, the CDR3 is TGTGCCAGCAGCTTGTACGGGGGCGCGGTGGTTAACACTGAAGCTTTCTTT. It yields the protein CASSLYGGAVVNTEAFF.

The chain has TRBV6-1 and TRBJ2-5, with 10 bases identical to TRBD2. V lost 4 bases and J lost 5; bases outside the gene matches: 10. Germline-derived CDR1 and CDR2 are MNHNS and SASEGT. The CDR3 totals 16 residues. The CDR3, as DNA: TGTGCCAGCAGTGCACAACCGGGACTAGCGAAGGAGACCCAGTACTTC. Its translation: CASSAQPGLAKETQYF.

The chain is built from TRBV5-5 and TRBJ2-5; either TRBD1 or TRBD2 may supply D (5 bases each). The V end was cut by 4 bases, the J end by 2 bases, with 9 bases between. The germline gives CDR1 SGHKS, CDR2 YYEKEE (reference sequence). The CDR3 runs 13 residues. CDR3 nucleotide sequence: TGTGCCAGCAGCCGCTGGGGGCAAGAGACCCAGTACTTC. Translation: CASSRWGQETQYF.